These T cell receptor beta chains were read from a single sample in a study of tumor-infiltrating T cells and Merkel cell polyomavirus. The assay was immunoSEQ multiplex PCR, and TCRdb's table has in-frame clones only and misses some. Of about 25,000 clones in the sample, roughly 85% were seen once. Sequenced input: lymph node tissue. The receptors were sampled from a man aged 45-65 years with Merkel cell carcinoma. The conserved cysteine and the conserved F or W are not part of the CDR3 here. Fields, in order: V gene, CDR3 protein.

TRBV19,ASSISSGSAYEQY
TRBV11-1,ASSLEATQY
TRBV7-2,ASSLRRTNEKLF
TRBV21-1,ASIRPGHPNYGYT
TRBV4-3,ASSQEGTDQETQY
TRBV6-5,ASSYSVGIANYGYT
TRBV14,ASSPQAGGNTEAF
TRBV19,ASSPGQGNQPQH
TRBV19,ASAKGGGITDTQY
TRBV28,ASGLVNTGELF
TRBV6-5,ASRPGQGNYNEQF
TRBV4-3,ASSQGRGAYEQY
TRBV11-2,ASSLEQGGMNTEAF
TRBV5-6,ASSLIASGSYEQY
TRBV7-2,ASSLKLTGGLSYEQY
TRBV9,ASSVMGGGELF
TRBV30,AWNPGMNNQPQH
TRBV4-3,ASSQMAPKSDTQY
TRBV7-6,ASSSSTGTGALEQF
TRBV19,ASKPDRMNTEAF
TRBV7-9,ASSLEAKGGGYT
TRBV4-2,ASRREGTGSYNEQF
TRBV11-3,ASSLEQGGYNEQF
TRBV18,ASSLEYGTGDEKLF
TRBV7-2,ASSVPGGSSYEQY
TRBV11-3,ASSLDQAGSSFTGELF
TRBV6-1,ASSEASGRAPEAF
TRBV7-2,ASSRGPAGGDNEQF
TRBV28,ASSHVKTQSRANVLT
TRBV6-5,ASSPTGGSGNTIY